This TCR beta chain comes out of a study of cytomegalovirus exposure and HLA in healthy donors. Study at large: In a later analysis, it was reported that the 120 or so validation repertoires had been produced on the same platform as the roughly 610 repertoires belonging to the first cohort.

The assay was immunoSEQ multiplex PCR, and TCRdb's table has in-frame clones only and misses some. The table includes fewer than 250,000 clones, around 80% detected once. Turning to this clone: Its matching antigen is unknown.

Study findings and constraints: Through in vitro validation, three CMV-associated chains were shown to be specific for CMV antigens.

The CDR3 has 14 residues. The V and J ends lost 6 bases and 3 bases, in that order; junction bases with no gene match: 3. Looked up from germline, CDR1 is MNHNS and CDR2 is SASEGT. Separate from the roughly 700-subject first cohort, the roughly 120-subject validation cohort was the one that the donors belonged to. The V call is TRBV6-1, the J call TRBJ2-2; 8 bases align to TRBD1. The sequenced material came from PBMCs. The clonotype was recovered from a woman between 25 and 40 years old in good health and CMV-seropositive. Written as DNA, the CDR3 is TGTGCCAGCAGGACAGGGGCGGACACCGGGGAGCTGTTTTTT. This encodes CASRTGADTGELFF.